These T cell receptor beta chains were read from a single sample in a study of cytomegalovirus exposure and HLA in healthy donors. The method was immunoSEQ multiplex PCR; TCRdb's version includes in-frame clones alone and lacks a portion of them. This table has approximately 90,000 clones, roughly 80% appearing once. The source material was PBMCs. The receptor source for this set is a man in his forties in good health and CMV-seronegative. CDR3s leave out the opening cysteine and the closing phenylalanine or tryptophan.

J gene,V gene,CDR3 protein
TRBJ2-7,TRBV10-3,AISVASAQEKY
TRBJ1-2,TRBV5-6,ASSDGTGGQLGYT
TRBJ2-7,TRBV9,ASSFGSVSSYEQY
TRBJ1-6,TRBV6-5,ASSYWGRRDSPLH
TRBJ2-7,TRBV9,ASSPAGTGGGEQY
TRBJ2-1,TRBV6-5,ASSYELAGAEQF
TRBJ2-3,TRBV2,ASRVGTEDTQY
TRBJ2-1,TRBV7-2,ASSQVPGLLNNEQF
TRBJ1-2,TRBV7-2,ASSLAEQFYGYT
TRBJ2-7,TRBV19,ASSKGSAPGGEQY
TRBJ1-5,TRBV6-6,ASSYSEGGQPQH
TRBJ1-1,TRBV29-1,SAPDREGTEAF
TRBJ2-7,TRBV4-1,ASSQGLQERGEQY
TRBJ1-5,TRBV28,ASSPAGERNQPQH
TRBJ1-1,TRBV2,ASSWAADMNTEAF
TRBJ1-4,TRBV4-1,ASSQHGQGAGEKLF
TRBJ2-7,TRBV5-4,ASSLGRDSSYEQY
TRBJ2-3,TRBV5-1,ASSFRWTSGRDTQY
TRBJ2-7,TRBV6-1,ASIRGQDGGYEQY
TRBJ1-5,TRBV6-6,ASSYSSRGQPQH
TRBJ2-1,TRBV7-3,ASSRATGNEQF
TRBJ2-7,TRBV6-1,ASSELGTGEYYEQY
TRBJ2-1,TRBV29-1,SARLAGEQF
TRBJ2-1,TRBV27,ASSSGDRGNNEQF
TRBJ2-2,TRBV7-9,ASSTGTGLNTGELF
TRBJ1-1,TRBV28,ASSLSDLVMNTEAF
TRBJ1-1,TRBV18,ASSPRTAGTEAF
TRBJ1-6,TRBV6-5,ASSYRGRNSPLH
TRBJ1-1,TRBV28,ASTSGGSIRAF
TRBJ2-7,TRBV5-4,ASSRSHEQY
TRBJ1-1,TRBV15,ATSKGEIPYTEAF
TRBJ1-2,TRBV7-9,ASRAGQWYGYT
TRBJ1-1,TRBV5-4,ASSETGPEAF
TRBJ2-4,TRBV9,ASSVETAENIQY
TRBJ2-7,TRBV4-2,ASSQFGPEAGLTLAY
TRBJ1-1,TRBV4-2,ASSQVVEELNTEAF
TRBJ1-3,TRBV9,ASSVAGTGNTIY
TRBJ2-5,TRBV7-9,ASSTLAGNYQETQY
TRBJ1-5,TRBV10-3,AISEQGKSNQPQH
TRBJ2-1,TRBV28,ASSLGSSYNEQF
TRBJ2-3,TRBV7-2,ASSSPAPSGRLDTQY
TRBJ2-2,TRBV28,ASSPYRGFGELF
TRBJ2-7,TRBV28,ASSPGTTDLYEQY
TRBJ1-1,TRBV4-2,ASSQDTRDRGFPEAF
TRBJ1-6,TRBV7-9,ASSPDNRNSPLH
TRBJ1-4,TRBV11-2,ASSLDEGTGRYEKLF
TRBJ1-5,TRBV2,ASSGGRGRGQPQH
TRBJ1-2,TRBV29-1,GVPAGTGLRYT
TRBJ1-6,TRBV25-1,ASSGRGNSPLH
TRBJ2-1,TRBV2,ASSPGTSYRF
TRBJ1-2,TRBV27,ASSGHGPYGYT
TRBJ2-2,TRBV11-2,ASTPAYGNTGELF
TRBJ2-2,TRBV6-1,ASRGQGLVTGELF
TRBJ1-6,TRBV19,ASRLDWNSPLH
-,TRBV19,ASSIRLSYEQY
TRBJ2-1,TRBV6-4,ASSRTSGGGNEQF
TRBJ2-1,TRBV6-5,ASSQTSELYNEQF
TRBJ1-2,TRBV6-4,ASSANRNYGYT
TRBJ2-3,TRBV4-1,ASSGSRTDTQY